These 30 T cell receptor beta chains share one sample of origin, sequenced in a study of T cell responses to AZD1222 COVID-19 vaccine. Method: immunoSEQ multiplex PCR; TCRdb's copy keeps in-frame clones and lacks some. The data show about 110,000 clones, with around 90% seen just once and 3.5% to 4.5% held by the top ten. This specimen consisted of peripheral blood, obtained on day 0 of AZD1222 vaccination. The receptors derive from an adult in good health.

The V call is TRBV19, the J call TRBJ2-5; perhaps D is TRBD1 or TRBD2 (5 bases each). In germline, CDR1 is LNHDA, CDR2 SQIVND (reference sequence). The CDR3 consists of 17 residues. V was cut by 5 bases and J by 0 bases, with 19 bases left in between. In nucleotides, the CDR3 is TGTGCCAGTAGTCCCGGGGTCGGGTGGGGCCACCAAGAGACCCAGTACTTC. It encodes CASSPGVGWGHQETQYF.

The CDR3 protein is CASSQSGALRTEAFF. The DNA of the CDR3 is TGCGCCAGCAGCCAATCGGGGGCGTTGCGCACTGAAGCTTTCTTT. J is TRBJ1-1 and V is TRBV4-1; a possible D gene is TRBD1 (6 bases). The CDR3 is made up of 15 amino acids. V was shortened by 2 bases and J by 4 bases, with 14 bases between the two germline ends. Germline loops: CDR1 MGHRA, CDR2 YSYEKL.

This chain links TRBV3-1 (or the pseudogene TRBV3-2) with TRBJ1-6; a weak D match, TRBD1 (6 bases). From germline, CDR1 is LGHDT and CDR2 YNNKEL (reference sequence). Between the trimmed V and J ends, which lost 2 bases and 8 bases, there was a span of 22 bases. The CDR3 spans 18 residues. In DNA, the CDR3 is TGTGCCAGCAGCCAACTGATACAGGGTTTAGCGGTCGATTCACCCCTCCACTTT. Protein product: CASSQLIQGLAVDSPLHF.

V and J are TRBV7-3 and TRBJ2-1, with 9 bases matching TRBD2. CDR1 and CDR2 from the germline V gene are SGHTA and FQGTGA. The CDR3 length is 15 residues. V lost 5 bases, J lost 8 bases, and 10 bases stayed unmatched. The CDR3 DNA follows: TGTGCCAGCAGCGCCCCCGGGACTAGCCTCCATGAGCAGTTCTTC. Translating it yields CASSAPGTSLHEQFF.

The chain has TRBV5-4 and TRBJ2-3; D is undetermined. The germline V gene encodes CDR1 SGHNT and CDR2 YYREEE (reference sequence). V lost 0 bases and J 4 bases, leaving 9 bases between the germline ends. The CDR3 spans 14 residues. Written as DNA, the CDR3 is TGTGCCAGCAGCTTGGAATGGGTTGCAGATACGCAGTATTTT. It yields the protein CASSLEWVADTQYF.

This clone has just a few counts. The V and J genes are TRBV6-4 and TRBJ1-2, with 7 bases matching TRBD1. The V and J ends lost 6 bases and 2 bases, in that order; junction bases with no gene match: 6. From germline, CDR1 is MRHNA and CDR2 SNTAGT. This CDR3 has 14 amino acids. CDR3 residues: CASRPGTDNYGYTF. DNA for the CDR3: TGTGCCAGCAGACCAGGGACAGACAACTATGGCTACACCTTC.

This rearrangement joins TRBV19 to TRBJ1-6, with D tentatively TRBD1 (5 bases). Trimming stripped 6 bases from V and 4 bases from J, with 13 bases between. The CDR3 covers 15 residues. Germline CDR1 reads LNHDA; CDR2 reads SQIVND (reference sequence). The CDR3 is CASRPGRPYNSPLHF. The CDR3 region has the DNA TGTGCCAGTAGGCCGGGACGCCCTTATAATTCACCCCTCCACTTT.

The chain is built from TRBV5-4 and TRBJ2-3; a possible D gene is TRBD2 (5 bases). Between the trimmed V and J ends, which lost 3 bases and 4 bases, there was a span of 21 bases. The germline CDR1 and CDR2 sequences are SGHNT and YYREEE (reference sequence). There are 17 residues in the CDR3. CDR3 residues: CASSSWNERLEADTQYF. The CDR3 DNA is TGTGCCAGCAGCTCCTGGAATGAGCGTTTGGAGGCAGATACGCAGTATTTT.

J is TRBJ1-2 and V is TRBV6-5, with a weak D call TRBD1 (5 bases). The CDR3 loop spans 13 amino acids. Germline V gives CDR1 MNHEY, CDR2 SVGAGI. Deletions cut 6 bases from V and 4 bases from J, with 12 bases between. Written as DNA, the CDR3 is TGTGCCAGCAGATCCGGACATCTCTATGGCTACACCTTC. Its protein is CASRSGHLYGYTF.

This rearrangement joins TRBV25-1 to TRBJ1-6; D gene uncertain. Germline V lookup: CDR1 MGHDK, CDR2 SYGVNS. The CDR3 length is 14 residues. V lost 5 bases to trimming and J lost 4 bases, with 9 bases between them. The CDR3 is CASSRLPYNSPLHF. For the CDR3, the DNA is TGTGCCAGCAGTAGACTACCTTATAATTCACCCCTCCACTTT.

The chain is built from TRBV14 and TRBJ1-4, with D unresolved. Germline V lookup: CDR1 SGHDN, CDR2 FVKESK. CDR3 length: 15 residues. V was clipped by 0 bases and J by 8 bases, with 13 bases between them. The CDR3 region is CASSQDFGIDEKLFF. Written as DNA, the CDR3 is TGTGCCAGCAGCCAAGATTTCGGTATAGACGAAAAACTGTTTTTT.

This clone was detected only once. The rearrangement uses TRBV19 and TRBJ1-5; D is unclear. The CDR3 contains 19 residues. Trimming stripped 3 bases from V and 0 bases from J, with 21 bases between. Per the germline V gene, CDR1 is LNHDA and CDR2 is SQIVND (reference sequence). The CDR3 sequence is CASSIFGPPGFYSNQPQHF. CDR3 DNA: TGTGCCAGTAGTATCTTCGGACCGCCAGGATTTTATAGCAATCAGCCCCAGCATTTT.

This clone was seen just once. The chain recombines TRBV2 with TRBJ2-7, with D tentatively TRBD1 (7 bases). Germline V lookup: CDR1 SNHLY, CDR2 FYNNEI. V lost 8 bases and J 5 bases, leaving 19 bases between the germline ends. There are 14 residues in the CDR3. The CDR3 loop is CASGLLDREDEQYF. The CDR3 DNA is TGTGCCAGCGGACTCCTTGACAGGGAGGACGAGCAGTACTTC.

V is TRBV4-3 and J is TRBJ1-2; no reliable D call. The V gene lost 1 base and the J gene lost 4 bases, with 13 bases spanning the gap. This CDR3 contains 15 residues. Germline lookup yields CDR1 LGHNA and CDR2 YSLEER. The CDR3 sequence: CASSQGTGFSYGYTF. The CDR3, as DNA: TGCGCCAGCAGCCAAGGTACGGGTTTCTCCTATGGCTACACCTTC.

The CDR3 loop reads CASSPDLTRGNTIYF. CDR3 sequence (DNA): TGTGCCAGCAGTCCGGATCTCACACGTGGAAACACCATATATTTT. The chain combines TRBV6-5 with TRBJ1-3; D gene unclear. Germline CDR1 reads MNHEY; CDR2 reads SVGAGI. The germline V and J ends were trimmed by 5 bases and 3 bases, with 14 bases remaining between them. The CDR3 extends over 15 amino acids.

This clone showed up just a few times. This chain uses TRBV4-3 with TRBJ1-3; the D gene is possibly TRBD1 (6 bases). This CDR3 contains 16 residues. CDR1 and CDR2 from the germline V gene are LGHNA and YSLEER. Trimming left V 0 bases short and J 4 bases short, with 13 bases between. The CDR3 region is CASSQEYRGAGNTIYF. The DNA of the CDR3 is TGCGCCAGCAGCCAAGAGTATCGGGGGGCCGGAAACACCATATATTTT.

This rearrangement joins TRBV6-5 to TRBJ1-1; D remains ambiguous. Per germline, CDR1 MNHEY and CDR2 SVGAGI. The CDR3 has 12 residues. Trimming removed 4 bases from V and 4 bases from J, with 7 bases in between. CDR3 residues: CASSSRATEAFF. The CDR3 nucleotides are TGTGCCAGCAGTTCTCGGGCCACTGAAGCTTTCTTT.

V is TRBV12-3 or TRBV12-4 and J is TRBJ1-3; D not certain. The germline V and J ends were trimmed by 4 bases and 4 bases, with 5 bases remaining between them. This CDR3 is built from 12 residues. CDR3 sequence: CASSSAGNTIYF. Written as DNA, the CDR3 is TGTGCCAGCAGTTCAGCCGGAAACACCATATATTTT.

The chain recombines TRBV20-1 with TRBJ2-7, with no clear D. In germline, CDR1 is DFQATT, CDR2 SNEGSKA (reference sequence). V was shortened by 3 bases and J by 3 bases, with 15 bases between the two germline ends. CDR3 size: 14 residues. The CDR3 protein is CSASANAFFYEQYF. The DNA of the CDR3 is TGCAGTGCTAGTGCGAACGCATTCTTCTACGAGCAGTACTTC.

The V and J genes are TRBV15 and TRBJ1-6; 9 bases are shared with TRBD1. Trimming took 4 bases from V and 9 from J; bases not matched to a gene: 10. The CDR3 consists of 16 residues. Germline V gene lookup returns CDR1 LNHNV and CDR2 YYDKDF (reference sequence). Here the CDR3 DNA reads TGTGCCACCAGCACCCTAGAGGGGACAGGGCTTTCACCCCTCCACTTT. This gives the protein CATSTLEGTGLSPLHF.

Written as DNA, the CDR3 is TGTGCCAGCAGCATTCGAGGACAGGGGGTGGGTGAAGAGACCCAGTACTTC. Its protein is CASSIRGQGVGEETQYF. The chain recombines TRBV5-5 with TRBJ2-5; 10 bases are shared with TRBD1. V lost 4 bases to trimming and J lost 3 bases; unmatched junction nucleotides: 12. CDR1 SGHKS and CDR2 YYEKEE come from the germline V gene (reference sequence). CDR3 size: 17 residues.

This clone was counted a single time. The chain couples TRBV6-2 or TRBV6-3 to TRBJ1-1; D is uncertain. This CDR3 comprises 16 residues. Deletions cut 6 bases from V and 0 bases from J, with 17 bases between. Germline-derived CDR1 and CDR2 are MNHEY and SVGEGT. The CDR3 DNA is TGTGCCAGCAGCCTATCCGGCGGGGTAGTGAACACTGAAGCTTTCTTT. Residues: CASSLSGGVVNTEAFF.

This clone showed up just a few times. A read error may account for a junction end that differs from germline. V and J are TRBV7-8 and TRBJ1-3; 9 nucleotides line up with TRBD1. Germline values: CDR1 SGHVS, CDR2 FQNEAQ. The CDR3 runs to 15 residues. The CDR3 DNA is TGTGCCAGCGGATCAAGCCCGGGACAGGGAACCACCATATATTTT. Translated: CASGSSPGQGTTIYF.

The chain uses TRBV7-6 and TRBJ1-1; 7 nucleotides line up with TRBD1. With V trimmed by 5 bases and J by 0 bases, 15 bases remained unmatched. The germline V gene encodes CDR1 SGHVS and CDR2 FNYEAQ. The CDR3 length is 18 residues. The CDR3 DNA reads TGTGCCAGCAGCCAAATAGCCGGGACAGCGACGATGAACACTGAAGCTTTCTTT. Translated: CASSQIAGTATMNTEAFF. Together with reference TRBV7-6 and TRBJ1-1, the CDR3 gives the full variable domain: GAGVSQSPRYKVTKRGQDVALRCDPISGHVSLYWYRQALGQGPEFLTYFNYEAQQDKSGLPNDRFSAERPEGSISTLTIQRTEQRDSAMYRCASSQIAGTATMNTEAFFGQGTRLTVV.

The chain links TRBV6-6 to TRBJ1-5; tentatively, D is TRBD1 (5 bases). Germline CDR1 reads MNHNY; CDR2 reads SVGAGI (reference sequence). Trimming cost V 2 bases and J 2 bases, with 10 bases left between them. The CDR3 totals 15 residues. The CDR3 DNA follows: TGTGCCAGCAGTTACGGGGGGGTTGGCAATCAGCCCCAGCATTTT. Translating it yields CASSYGGVGNQPQHF.

This clone was seen only a few times. The rearrangement uses TRBV5-5 and TRBJ1-2; TRBD1 might be the D (5 bases). From germline, CDR1 is SGHKS and CDR2 YYEKEE (reference sequence). Trimming took 4 bases from V and 5 from J, leaving 18 bases between them. The CDR3 extends over 15 amino acids. DNA for the CDR3: TGTGCCAGCAGCCTACTTCAGGGAGGGCCTTATGGCTACACCTTC. This translates into CASSLLQGGPYGYTF.

This chain connects TRBV19 to TRBJ2-3, with TRBD2 as a possible D gene (5 bases). There are 15 residues in the CDR3. V was cut by 5 bases and J by 3 bases, with 15 bases left in between. Germline lookup yields CDR1 LNHDA and CDR2 SQIVND (reference sequence). The CDR3 protein is CASSPPTRTTDTQYF. DNA for the CDR3: TGTGCCAGTAGTCCTCCCACTAGGACGACAGATACGCAGTATTTT.

V and J are TRBV5-1 and TRBJ2-1; TRBD1 agrees at 9 bases. V shed 2 bases and J 7 bases; nucleotides not matched to a gene: 4. Germline CDR1 reads SGHRS; CDR2 reads YFSETQ. This CDR3 has 14 amino acids. The CDR3: CASSLQGAQNEQFF. The DNA of the CDR3 is TGCGCCAGCAGCTTACAGGGGGCCCAAAATGAGCAGTTCTTC.

J is TRBJ1-4 and V is TRBV19; 9 bases fit TRBD1. From germline, CDR1 is LNHDA and CDR2 SQIVND (reference sequence). The ends lost 1 base at V and 4 bases at J; junction bases unmatched: 7. The CDR3 has 17 residues. The DNA of the CDR3 is TGTGCCAGTAGTATAGCAGGGACAGGGAGGATTAATGAAAAACTGTTTTTT. Its translation is CASSIAGTGRINEKLFF.

The chain carries TRBV6-5 and TRBJ1-1; tentatively, D is TRBD1 (6 bases). This CDR3 is built from 14 residues. The germline V gene has CDR1 MNHEY and CDR2 SVGAGI. V lost 6 bases and J lost 1, with 12 bases in between. CDR3 sequence (DNA): TGTGCCAGCAGACCATTACAGGGGAACACTGAAGCTTTCTTT. Its protein is CASRPLQGNTEAFF.